A single T cell receptor (beta chain) is shown here with its context. This sample was included in a study of T-cell reconstitution after alpha-beta-depleted transplantation in children. It was with unique molecular identifiers that the TCRbeta library was prepared. TCRdb redid the calling of the PCR reads with MiXCR, one entry per CDR3 protein. The table includes 170,000 or so distinct CDR3 sequences, approximately 6.6% detected once. Trimming stripped 4 bases from V and 2 bases from J, with 9 bases between. This CDR3 spans 14 amino acids. The germline CDR1 and CDR2 sequences are SGHRS and YFSETQ. The receptor comes from a human donor who donated a stem cell graft to a child with Wiskott-Aldrich syndrome. The genes are TRBV5-1 and TRBJ2-2; D perhaps matches TRBD1 (5 bases). The material sequenced was PBMCs from the stem cell graft donor, taken from the stem cell graft. The CDR3 sequence: CASSIGHNTGELFF. CDR3 DNA: TGCGCCAGCAGCATCGGACACAACACCGGGGAGCTGTTTTTT.